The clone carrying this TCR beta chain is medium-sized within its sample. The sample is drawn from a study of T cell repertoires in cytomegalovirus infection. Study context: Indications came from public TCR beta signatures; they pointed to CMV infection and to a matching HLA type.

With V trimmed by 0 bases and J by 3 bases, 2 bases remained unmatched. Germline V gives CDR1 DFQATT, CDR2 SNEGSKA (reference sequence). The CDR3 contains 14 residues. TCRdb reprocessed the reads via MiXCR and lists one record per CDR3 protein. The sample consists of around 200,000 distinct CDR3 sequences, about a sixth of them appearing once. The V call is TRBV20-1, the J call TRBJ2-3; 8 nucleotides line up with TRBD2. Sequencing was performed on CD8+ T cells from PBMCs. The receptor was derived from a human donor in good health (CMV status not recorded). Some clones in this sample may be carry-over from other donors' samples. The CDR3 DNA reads TGCAGTGCTAGAGACCCGGGGGGGACAGATACGCAGTATTTT. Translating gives CSARDPGGTDTQYF.